This passage covers 17 T cell receptor beta chains from one sample sequenced in a study of blood T cell repertoires in COVID-19. The protocol was immunoSEQ multiplex PCR, while the TCRdb copy is restricted to in-frame clones and leaves out a portion. Here the sample spans about 180,000 clones, over 80% being singletons. Sequenced input: peripheral blood. Receptors originate from a woman aged 70-85 years with acute or convalescent COVID-19.

The chain is built from TRBV7-3 and TRBJ1-2; 8 nucleotides align to TRBD1. V lost 5 bases, J lost 4 bases, and 3 bases stayed unmatched. Germline-derived CDR1 and CDR2 are SGHTA and FQGTGA. The CDR3 has 13 residues. The DNA for the CDR3 is TGTGCCAGCAGCCCAGGACAGGGCTATGGCTACACCTTC. Residues: CASSPGQGYGYTF.

V and J are TRBV13 and TRBJ1-3, with TRBD1 matching over 8 bases. The CDR3 has 19 residues. Germline values: CDR1 PRHDT, CDR2 FYEKMQ (reference sequence). V lost 3 bases to trimming and J lost 0 bases; unmatched junction nucleotides: 13. CDR3 DNA sequence: TGTGCCAGCAGCTTCTTTTCCTCAGGGGGCGATACCTCTGGAAACACCATATATTTT. Encoded protein: CASSFFSSGGDTSGNTIYF.

The V and J genes are TRBV28 and TRBJ1-4; unclear D gene. The V gene's germline CDR1 is MDHEN and CDR2 SYDVKM. The V end was cut by 4 bases, the J end by 5 bases, with 8 bases between. The CDR3 is made up of 13 amino acids. Here the CDR3 reads CASSSPGNEKLFF. The CDR3 DNA reads TGTGCCAGCAGTTCCCCGGGAAATGAAAAACTGTTTTTT.

This chain joins TRBV18 and TRBJ1-1, with unresolved D. The germline gives CDR1 KGHSH, CDR2 LQKENI. V was clipped by 5 bases and J by 3 bases, with 10 bases between them. The CDR3 loop spans 13 amino acids. This chain's CDR3 is CASSSSVDTEAFF. In DNA form, the CDR3 reads TGTGCCAGCTCATCGTCGGTCGACACTGAAGCTTTCTTT. The full variable domain, in which reference TRBV18 and TRBJ1-1 provide the parts outside the CDR3, is NAGVMQNPRHLVRRRGQEARLRCSPMKGHSHVYWYRQLPEEGLKFMVYLQKENIIDESGMPKERFSAEFPKEGPSILRIQQVVRGDSAAYFCASSSSVDTEAFFGQGTRLTVV.

This clone was counted only a few times. The V and J genes are TRBV18 and TRBJ1-1, with 9 bases that match TRBD1. J was trimmed by 1 base and V by 3 bases; bases with no gene match: 3. The CDR3 is made up of 15 amino acids. CDR1 and CDR2 from the germline V gene are KGHSH and LQKENI. The DNA of the CDR3 is TGTGCCAGCTCACCGACAGGGGGGAAGAACACTGAAGCTTTCTTT. Residues: CASSPTGGKNTEAFF. Supplemented by reference TRBV18 and TRBJ1-1, the full variable domain reads NAGVMQNPRHLVRRRGQEARLRCSPMKGHSHVYWYRQLPEEGLKFMVYLQKENIIDESGMPKERFSAEFPKEGPSILRIQQVVRGDSAAYFCASSPTGGKNTEAFFGQGTRLTVV.

The chain links TRBV29-1 to TRBJ1-2, with D tentatively TRBD1 (5 bases). The CDR3 has 13 amino acids. V was trimmed by 6 bases and J by 8 bases, leaving 19 bases between them. Germline assignment: CDR1 SQVTM and CDR2 ANQGSEA. The CDR3 nucleotides read TGCAGCGTCGCGGGACGGACCTCTATCGGCTACACCTTC. Encoded protein: CSVAGRTSIGYTF. Filled out from reference TRBV29-1 and TRBJ1-2, the complete variable domain reads SAVISQKPSRDICQRGTSLTIQCQVDSQVTMMFWYRQQPGQSLTLIATANQGSEATYESGFVIDKFPISRPNLTFSTLTVSNMSPEDSSIYLCSVAGRTSIGYTFGSGTRLTVV.

The rearrangement links TRBV24-1 to TRBJ2-1; TRBD2 matches 7 bases. Losses at the gene ends were 4 bases for V and 5 bases for J; bases not matched to a gene: 4. This CDR3 comprises 14 residues. Germline-derived CDR1 and CDR2 are KGHDR and SFDVKD. CDR3 amino acids: CATSDPGLHNEQFF. The DNA for the CDR3 is TGTGCCACCAGTGACCCGGGACTACACAATGAGCAGTTCTTC.

The chain uses TRBV30 and TRBJ2-7; TRBD2 is a possible D gene (6 bases). Germline CDR1 is GTSNPN and CDR2 is SVGIG (reference sequence). CDR3 length: 15 residues. V was trimmed by 2 bases and J by 3 bases, leaving 17 bases between them. The CDR3 sequence is CAWSPPRTINYEQYF. CDR3 sequence (DNA): TGTGCCTGGAGTCCACCCAGGACTATCAACTACGAGCAGTACTTC.

This clone has a handful of counts. In nucleotides, the CDR3 is TGCGCCAGCAGACAACGCCAGGCGACAGGGGTTGCCGGGGAGCTGTTTTTT. It yields the protein CASRQRQATGVAGELFF. The chain links TRBV5-1 to TRBJ2-2, with 8 bases lining up with TRBD1. The CDR3 is 17 residues long. In germline, CDR1 is SGHRS, CDR2 YFSETQ. Germline trimming cut 5 bases from V and 6 bases from J; bases unmatched to any gene: 15.

In this sample, this clone turned up a few times. The rearrangement uses TRBV27 and TRBJ1-2, with 8 bases fitting TRBD1. V dropped 7 bases and J dropped 7; count of bases not matched to a gene: 11. This CDR3 has 14 amino acids. The germline V gene encodes CDR1 MNHEY and CDR2 SMNVEV (reference sequence). The CDR3 coding sequence is TGTGCCAGCACCCCTTCGCAGGGGGCGGGTGGCTACACCTTC. Its translation is CASTPSQGAGGYTF.

The rearrangement links TRBV6-5 to TRBJ2-3; D ambiguous. The CDR3 has 11 amino acids. The V end lost 6 bases, the J end lost 3 bases, and 4 bases lay between the germline ends. CDR1 and CDR2 (germline): MNHEY, SVGAGI. In DNA, the CDR3 is TGTGCCAGCAGACTAACAGATACGCAGTATTTT. As protein: CASRLTDTQYF.

This clone has a single count. This chain links TRBV27 with TRBJ1-2, with 7 bases matching TRBD1. Germline lookup yields CDR1 MNHEY and CDR2 SMNVEV (reference sequence). This CDR3 spans 14 amino acids. Germline trimming cut 4 bases from V and 3 bases from J; bases unmatched to any gene: 5. CDR3: CASSSADRYYGYTF. The CDR3 coding sequence is TGTGCCAGCAGTTCCGCGGACAGGTACTATGGCTACACCTTC.

This clone came up once. The chain combines TRBV9 with TRBJ2-2; maybe TRBD2 (6 bases). CDR1 and CDR2 from the germline V gene are SGDLS and YYNGEE. The length of the CDR3 is 16 residues. V shed 2 bases and J shed 2 bases, with 13 bases lying between them. This CDR3 reads CASSVTGTRNTGELFF. CDR3 coding DNA: TGTGCCAGCAGCGTCACCGGGACTCGAAACACCGGGGAGCTGTTTTTT.

The chain links TRBV7-2 to TRBJ2-5, with 10 bases aligning to TRBD2. CDR1 is SGHTA, CDR2 FQGNSA, per germline. This CDR3 region has 16 residues. With V trimmed by 0 bases and J by 5 bases, 6 bases remained unmatched. DNA of the CDR3: TGTGCCAGCAGCTTAGCTAGCGGGAGGAGCTTGGAGACCCAGTACTTC. It yields the protein CASSLASGRSLETQYF.

This rearrangement joins TRBV7-2 to TRBJ2-7, with D perhaps matching TRBD2 (6 bases). Trimming took off 3 bases at V and 2 bases at J, with 14 bases between the two ends. The CDR3 loop spans 15 amino acids. Germline V gene sequence: CDR1 SGHTA, CDR2 FQGNSA. CDR3 DNA: TGTGCCAGCAGCTTCCAACACGGGACTCCCTACGAGCAGTACTTC. Its translation: CASSFQHGTPYEQYF.

J is TRBJ1-5 and V is TRBV6-1; no clear D. Germline V gene sequence: CDR1 MNHNS, CDR2 SASEGT. V was shortened by 3 bases and J by 4 bases, with 13 bases between the two germline ends. The CDR3 runs to 15 residues. Here the CDR3 reads CASSEPGSPNQPQHF. CDR3 nucleotide sequence: TGTGCCAGCAGTGAGCCCGGGTCGCCTAATCAGCCCCAGCATTTT.

The chain is built from TRBV19 and TRBJ1-5; 9 bases line up with TRBD1. With 6 bases clipped from V and 3 bases from J, the junction kept 3 bases outside the gene matches. The germline V gene encodes CDR1 LNHDA and CDR2 SQIVND (reference sequence). The CDR3 runs to 14 residues. CDR3 in amino acids: CASSRTGDNQPQHF. The CDR3 region has the DNA TGTGCCAGTAGCAGGACAGGGGACAATCAGCCCCAGCATTTT.